This T cell receptor (beta chain) emerged from a study of blood T cell repertoires in COVID-19. V was cut by 5 bases and J by 4 bases, with 17 bases left in between. Germline lookup yields CDR1 SGHTA and CDR2 FQGNSA. This CDR3 contains 15 residues. Profiled with immunoSEQ multiplex PCR; TCRdb holds only in-frame clones, not every one. The table records 150,000 to 200,000 clones, 60% to 85% of them present only once. The sequence derives from a woman in her forties or fifties with active or convalescent COVID-19. The genes are TRBV7-2 and TRBJ1-1; D might be TRBD1 (6 bases). Sequenced material: peripheral blood. The CDR3 bases are TGTGCCAGCAGCCCCCGCCCACAGGGAAGCACTGAAGCTTTCTTT. Protein sequence: CASSPRPQGSTEAFF.